This TCR beta chain was sequenced for a study of human T cells and chemical hapten exposure. Study outcomes and limitations: TCRs above 1 in 1000 frequency did not change with DPC sensitization.

This CDR3 has 13 residues. Trimming stripped 4 bases from V and 6 bases from J, with 12 bases between. CDR1 is MGHRA and CDR2 is YSYEKL in the germline V gene. Unique molecular identifiers were affixed to discrete cDNA molecules within the library. Each CDR3 protein gets one entry after TCRdb re-called the RACE reads with MiXCR. Found here are around 380,000 distinct CDR3 sequences, around 5% of them singletons; the top ten hold less than 9%. Time point denoted: pre-sensitization, week 0. This sample's treatment: therapeutic diphenylcyclopropenone sensitization with weekly scalp DPC. This clonotype was recorded a few times. The antigen is unknown.

This sequence originates from a young woman with alopecia areata. Some clones in this sample may be carry-over from other donors' samples. This sample comprised whole blood, obtained in connection with sensitization to the hapten diphenylcyclopropenone (DPC). The chain uses TRBV4-1 and TRBJ1-1; D uncertain. CDR3 sequence: CASSPLGASEAFF. Here the CDR3 DNA reads TGCGCCAGCAGCCCCCTCGGCGCCTCTGAAGCTTTCTTT.